This TCR beta chain was captured by sequencing in a study of CXCR3-negative and CXCR3-positive naive CD8 T cells. The wider study: Overall TRB read output was about 135 million, and each library contained about 1.5 +/- 0.3 million reads.

Every individual CD8+ T cell subset underwent sorting in triplicate at 250,000 to 300,000 cells apiece. Libraries of TRB cDNA were made by 5' RACE and carried UMIs. From the 5' RACE reads, TCRdb lists one entry per CDR3 protein and no DNA. The sample is made up of 50,000 to 65,000 distinct CDR3 sequences, and the top ten hold about 4.4% of it. Germline loops: CDR1 MNHEY, CDR2 SVGEGT. This CDR3 has 16 amino acids. As to this clonotype: Its antigen is unknown.

Study observations and caveats: Memory cells showed distinct TRBV-TRBJ patterns, while the two naive subsets matched.

The clonotype comes from a human donor in good health. Some clones in this sample may be carry-over from other donors' samples. This rearrangement joins TRBV6-2 or TRBV6-3 to TRBJ2-7; no DNA is available, so the TRBD2 call from TCRdb remains unchecked. Sequencing was performed on naive CXCR3- CD8+ T cells from blood. The subset was: CD45RO-CCR7+CD27+CD95- naive CD8+ T cells lacking CXCR3 (TNR3-). The chain's CDR3 is CASSYGTSGSLYEQYF.